Below, 18 T cell receptor beta chains from the same sample are listed, as sequenced in a study of response to subunit inactivated influenza vaccine. TCRdb used MiXCR to reprocess the RT-PCR reads, holding one entry per CDR3 protein. The sample contains about 520,000 distinct CDR3 sequences, approximately 7.3% of which appear only once. The sequencing here drew on PBMCs from blood, taken around 2 years after vaccination. Every receptor here comes from a man aged 50 to 75 who received an inactivated influenza vaccine.

The chain uses TRBV12-3 or TRBV12-4 and TRBJ2-2; 9 nucleotides match TRBD2. The CDR3 is made up of 16 amino acids. Unmatched junction bases numbered 7, after V lost 1 base and J lost 7 bases. DNA of the CDR3: TGTGCCAGCAGTTTAGGAGCGGGGGGCAGGGTCGGGGAGCTGTTTTTT. It encodes CASSLGAGGRVGELFF.

The sample holds many counts of this clonotype. V and J are TRBV11-2 and TRBJ2-7; no clear D gene. Germline CDR1 and CDR2: SGHAT and FQNNGV. The CDR3 is made up of 13 amino acids. The V gene lost 2 bases and the J gene lost 1 base, with 6 bases spanning the gap. The CDR3 is CASSLLMSYEQYF. The CDR3 DNA is TGTGCCAGCAGCTTACTAATGTCCTACGAGCAGTACTTC.

CDR3 sequence: CASSSPTGNRNTEAFF. The DNA for the CDR3 is TGTGCCAGCAGTTCCCCGACAGGGAATCGGAACACTGAAGCTTTCTTT. V is TRBV12-3 or TRBV12-4 and J is TRBJ1-1, with 7 positions matching TRBD1. V was clipped by 4 bases and J by 1 base; unmatched bases: 9. The CDR3 has 16 residues.

This clonotype has at least ten counts. The J gene is TRBJ1-1, the V gene TRBV5-6; 9 bases align to TRBD1. The CDR3 is made up of 18 amino acids. Germline loops: CDR1 SGHDT, CDR2 YYEEEE. The trim removed 0 bases at V and 2 bases at J, leaving 11 bases unmatched. The CDR3 nucleotides read TGTGCCAGCAGCTTGGGTCCTTCCGGGACAGGGCCAAACACTGAAGCTTTCTTT. The encoded protein is CASSLGPSGTGPNTEAFF.

In its sample, this clonotype was seen many times. The genes are TRBV10-2 and TRBJ1-1; 7 bases agree with TRBD1. V lost 8 bases, J lost 1 base, and 7 bases stayed unmatched. Germline assignment: CDR1 WSHSY and CDR2 SAAADI. The CDR3 spans 14 residues. The CDR3: CASGPQGRNTEAFF. CDR3 nucleotide sequence: TGCGCCAGCGGACCACAGGGGCGGAACACTGAAGCTTTCTTT.

This sequence joins TRBV20-1 and TRBJ1-1; TRBD1 matches at 7 bases. Trimming removed 6 bases from V and 6 bases from J; junction bases left unmatched: 4. The V gene's germline CDR1 is DFQATT and CDR2 SNEGSKA (reference sequence). The CDR3 totals 11 residues. The CDR3 reads CSAGQVAEAFF. In DNA form, the CDR3 reads TGCAGTGCCGGACAGGTCGCTGAAGCTTTCTTT.

The chain combines TRBV2 with TRBJ2-3, with D perhaps TRBD1 or TRBD2 (5 bases each). V gave up 8 bases and J gave up 5 bases, with 8 bases separating them. This CDR3 region has 11 residues. Germline V gene lookup returns CDR1 SNHLY and CDR2 FYNNEI. CDR3 protein: CASPRGDTQYF. In DNA form, the CDR3 reads TGTGCCAGCCCGAGGGGAGATACGCAGTATTTT.

This clonotype was seen a handful of times. This chain uses TRBV15 with TRBJ2-3; a weak D match, TRBD2 (5 bases). This CDR3 is built from 15 residues. With 0 bases removed from V and 3 bases from J, the gap between germline ends came to 10 bases. Germline assignment: CDR1 LNHNV and CDR2 YYDKDF (reference sequence). The CDR3 is CATSRDRGFTDTQYF. The DNA for the CDR3 is TGTGCCACCAGCAGAGATCGCGGGTTTACAGATACGCAGTATTTT.

The V and J genes are TRBV7-9 and TRBJ1-1; D is unclear. Germline CDR1 and CDR2: SEHNR and FQNEAQ (reference sequence). The CDR3 runs 14 residues. Trimming removed 1 base at V and 1 base at J, with 7 bases between. CDR3 sequence reads: CASSLEGWNTEAFF. The DNA for the CDR3 is TGTGCCAGCAGCTTAGAAGGATGGAACACTGAAGCTTTCTTT. The variable domain in full, completed from reference TRBV7-9 and TRBJ1-1, reads DTGVSQNPRHKITKRGQNVTFRCDPISEHNRLYWYRQTLGQGPEFLTYFQNEAQLEKSRLLSDRFSAERPKGSFSTLEIQRTEQGDSAMYLCASSLEGWNTEAFFGQGTRLTVV.

This clonotype came up a few times. The chain has TRBV6-2 or TRBV6-3 and TRBJ2-7; D possibly corresponds to TRBD1 (5 bases). The CDR3 extends over 17 amino acids. Germline CDR1 MNHEY, CDR2 SVGEGT. The V and J ends lost 4 bases and 0 bases respectively, with 19 bases between them. The CDR3 protein is CASSSTPGRGFSYEQYF. In DNA, the CDR3 is TGTGCCAGCAGTTCGACCCCCGGTAGGGGATTCTCCTACGAGCAGTACTTC.

The rearrangement joins TRBV20-1 to TRBJ2-3; D is unresolved. Trimming left V 2 bases short and J 3 bases short, with 12 bases between. The CDR3 contains 14 residues. CDR1 is DFQATT and CDR2 is SNEGSKA in the germline V gene (reference sequence). The CDR3 protein is CSARSSTATDTQYF. The CDR3 DNA follows: TGCAGTGCTAGAAGTTCCACAGCGACAGATACGCAGTATTTT.

This clonotype was detected a few times. This rearrangement joins TRBV7-2 to TRBJ2-5, with D possibly being TRBD1 or TRBD2 (6 bases each). Germline CDR1 is SGHTA and CDR2 is FQGNSA. V was clipped by 2 bases and J by 9 bases, with 7 bases between them. The CDR3 consists of 11 residues. For the CDR3, the DNA is TGTGCCAGCAGCTTAAGGGGGGCCCAGTACTTC. Translation gives CASSLRGAQYF.

This clonotype was counted ten times or more. V and J are TRBV20-1 and TRBJ2-7, with TRBD1 identical over 9 bases. CDR3 length: 13 residues. V was clipped by 6 bases and J by 3 bases; unmatched bases: 6. Per the germline V gene, CDR1 is DFQATT and CDR2 is SNEGSKA (reference sequence). CDR3 residues: CSAPGQGNYEQYF. The CDR3, as DNA: TGCAGTGCCCCGGGACAGGGAAACTACGAGCAGTACTTC.

The chain employs TRBV6-1 and TRBJ1-4; perhaps TRBD1 as D (6 bases). V was pared by 7 bases and J by 0 bases, with 9 bases between. This CDR3 contains 14 residues. CDR1 and CDR2 (germline): MNHNS, SASEGT. CDR3 DNA sequence: TGTGCCAGCACTCAGGGGCCAACTAATGAAAAACTGTTTTTT. The encoded protein is CASTQGPTNEKLFF.

This clonotype showed up just a few times. The rearrangement joins TRBV4-1 to TRBJ2-3; D remains unclear. Germline V gene data show CDR1 as MGHRA and CDR2 as YSYEKL. The V end was cut by 2 bases, the J end by 5 bases, with 8 bases between. CDR3 size: 13 residues. In DNA, the CDR3 is TGCGCCAGCAGCCAACCCGCACTAGATACGCAGTATTTT. Translating gives CASSQPALDTQYF.

The V call is TRBV6-5, the J call TRBJ2-3; 11 positions agree with TRBD2. Germline assignment: CDR1 MNHEY and CDR2 SVGAGI. V lost 2 bases and J lost 4; bases outside the gene matches: 14. CDR3 size: 19 residues. CDR3 region: CASSYRVLAGEGLSDTQYF. DNA of the CDR3: TGTGCCAGCAGTTACCGTGTACTAGCGGGAGAGGGCCTCTCAGATACGCAGTATTTT.

V usage is TRBV5-1 and J usage is TRBJ1-6; the match to TRBD1 covers 8 bases. This CDR3 region has 18 residues. CDR1 is SGHRS, CDR2 YFSETQ, per germline. Trimming at V came to 4 bases and at J to 6 bases, leaving 15 bases not matched to a gene. CDR3 loop: CASSPYGQGGLPNSPLHF. The CDR3 DNA reads as TGCGCCAGCAGCCCCTACGGACAGGGTGGGTTACCTAATTCACCCCTCCACTTT.

This clonotype was recorded a few times. The genes are TRBV6-2 or TRBV6-3 and TRBJ1-5; the D is unclear. The CDR3 sequence is 14 residues long. Between the trimmed V and J ends, which lost 3 bases and 2 bases, there was a span of 8 bases. CDR1 MNHEY and CDR2 SVGEGT come from the germline V gene. In DNA, the CDR3 is TGTGCCAGCAGTTATTTGGGTCGCAATCAGCCCCAGCATTTT. It encodes CASSYLGRNQPQHF.